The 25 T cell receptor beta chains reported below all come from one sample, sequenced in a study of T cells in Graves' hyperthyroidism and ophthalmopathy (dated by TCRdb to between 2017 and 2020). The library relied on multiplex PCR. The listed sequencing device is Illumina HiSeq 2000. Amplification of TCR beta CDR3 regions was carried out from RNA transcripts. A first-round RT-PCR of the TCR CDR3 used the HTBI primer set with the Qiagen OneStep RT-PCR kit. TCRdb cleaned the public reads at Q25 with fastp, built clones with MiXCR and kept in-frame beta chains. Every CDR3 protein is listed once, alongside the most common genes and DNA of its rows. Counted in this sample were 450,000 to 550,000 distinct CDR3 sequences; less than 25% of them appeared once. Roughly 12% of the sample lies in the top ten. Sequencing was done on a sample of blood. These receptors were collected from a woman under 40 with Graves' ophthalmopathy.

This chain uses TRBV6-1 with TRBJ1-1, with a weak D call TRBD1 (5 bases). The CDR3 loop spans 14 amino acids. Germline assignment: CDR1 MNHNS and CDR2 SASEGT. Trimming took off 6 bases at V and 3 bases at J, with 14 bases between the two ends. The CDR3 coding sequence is TGTGCCAGCAGCCCACTGGGGCCTCACACTGAAGCTTTCTTT. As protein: CASSPLGPHTEAFF.

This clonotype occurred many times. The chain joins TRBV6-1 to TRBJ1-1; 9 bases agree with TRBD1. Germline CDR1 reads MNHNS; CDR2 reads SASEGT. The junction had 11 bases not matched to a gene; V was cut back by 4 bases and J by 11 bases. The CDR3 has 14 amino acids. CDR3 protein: CASSGDRVIIPAFF. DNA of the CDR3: TGTGCCAGCAGTGGGGACAGGGTGATTATCCCTGCTTTCTTT.

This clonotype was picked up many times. CDR3 nucleotides: TGTGCCAGCAGCTCGGGACAGTACACCGGGGAGCTGTTTTTT. Amino acids: CASSSGQYTGELFF. The chain links TRBV11-2 to TRBJ2-2, with 7 bases matching TRBD1. Germline V CDR1 and CDR2: SGHAT, FQNNGV. After removal of 4 bases from V and 3 bases from J, the junction contained 2 bases not matched to a gene. The CDR3 is 14 amino acids. The full variable domain, its missing parts supplied by reference TRBV11-2 and TRBJ2-2, is EAGVAQSPRYKIIEKRQSVAFWCNPISGHATLYWYQQILGQGPKLLIQFQNNGVVDDSQLPKDRFSAERLKGVDSTLKIQPAKLEDSAVYLCASSSGQYTGELFFGEGSRLTVL.

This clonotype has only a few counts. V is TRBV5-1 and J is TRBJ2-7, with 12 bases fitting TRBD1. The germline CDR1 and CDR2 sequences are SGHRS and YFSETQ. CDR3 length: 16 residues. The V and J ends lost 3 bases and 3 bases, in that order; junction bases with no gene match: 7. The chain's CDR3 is CASSWSGQGAYYEQYF. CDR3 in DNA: TGCGCCAGCAGCTGGTCGGGACAGGGGGCATACTACGAGCAGTACTTC. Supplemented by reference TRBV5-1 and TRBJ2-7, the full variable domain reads KAGVTQTPRYLIKTRGQQVTLSCSPISGHRSVSWYQQTPGQGLQFLFEYFSETQRNKGNFPGRFSGRQFSNSRSEMNVSTLELGDSALYLCASSWSGQGAYYEQYFGPGTRLTVT.

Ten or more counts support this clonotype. The CDR3 sequence is CASSPDMAKNIQYF. Here the CDR3 DNA reads TGTGCCAGCTCACCTGACATGGCCAAAAACATTCAGTACTTC. The rearrangement uses TRBV18 and TRBJ2-4; D gene unclear. The CDR3 has 14 amino acids. In germline, CDR1 is KGHSH, CDR2 LQKENI. The ends were cut back, 3 bases at V and 1 base at J, with 7 bases in the middle.

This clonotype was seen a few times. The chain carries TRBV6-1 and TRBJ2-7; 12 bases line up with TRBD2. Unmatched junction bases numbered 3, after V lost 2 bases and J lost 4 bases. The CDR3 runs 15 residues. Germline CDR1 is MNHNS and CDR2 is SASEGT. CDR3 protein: CASSESSGRAYEQYF. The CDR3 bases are TGTGCCAGCAGTGAATCTAGCGGGAGGGCTTACGAGCAGTACTTC.

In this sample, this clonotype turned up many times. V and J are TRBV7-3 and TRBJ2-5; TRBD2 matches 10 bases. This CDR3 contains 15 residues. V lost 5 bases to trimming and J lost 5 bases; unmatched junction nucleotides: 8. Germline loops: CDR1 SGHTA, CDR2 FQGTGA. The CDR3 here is CASSLGLAAGETQYF. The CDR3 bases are TGTGCCAGCAGCCTCGGACTAGCGGCCGGGGAGACCCAGTACTTC.

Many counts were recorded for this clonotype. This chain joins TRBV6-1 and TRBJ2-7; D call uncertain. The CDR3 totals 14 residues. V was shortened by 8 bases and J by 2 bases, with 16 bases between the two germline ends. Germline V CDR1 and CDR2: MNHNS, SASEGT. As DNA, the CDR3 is TGTGCCAGCGCGGCCGATTTCGGTCCCTACGAGCAGTACTTC. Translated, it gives CASAADFGPYEQYF.

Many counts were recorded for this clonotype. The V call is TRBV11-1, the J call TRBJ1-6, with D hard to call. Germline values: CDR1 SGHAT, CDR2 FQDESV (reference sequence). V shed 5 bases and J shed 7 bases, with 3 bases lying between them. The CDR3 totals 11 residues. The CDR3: CASSQNSPLHF. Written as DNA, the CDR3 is TGTGCCAGCAGCCAAAATTCACCCCTCCACTTT.

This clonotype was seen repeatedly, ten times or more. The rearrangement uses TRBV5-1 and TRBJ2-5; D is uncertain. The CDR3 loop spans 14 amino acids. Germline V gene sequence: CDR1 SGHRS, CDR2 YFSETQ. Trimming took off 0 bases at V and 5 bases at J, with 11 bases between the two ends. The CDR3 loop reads CASSLEGPAETQYF. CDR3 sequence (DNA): TGCGCCAGCAGCTTGGAAGGACCTGCGGAGACCCAGTACTTC.

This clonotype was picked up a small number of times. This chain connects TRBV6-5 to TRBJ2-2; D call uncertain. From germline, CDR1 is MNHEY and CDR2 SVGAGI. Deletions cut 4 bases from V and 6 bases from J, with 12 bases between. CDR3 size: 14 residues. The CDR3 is CASSLLSASGELFF. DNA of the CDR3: TGTGCCAGCAGTTTATTATCGGCCTCCGGGGAGCTGTTTTTT.

The CDR3: CASRQGALQSYGYTF. CDR3 sequence (DNA): TGTGCCAGCAGACAGGGGGCCCTGCAGTCCTATGGCTACACCTTC. This sequence joins TRBV12-3 or TRBV12-4 and TRBJ1-2; 9 bases fit TRBD1. The CDR3 runs 15 residues. V dropped 6 bases and J dropped 4; count of bases not matched to a gene: 9.

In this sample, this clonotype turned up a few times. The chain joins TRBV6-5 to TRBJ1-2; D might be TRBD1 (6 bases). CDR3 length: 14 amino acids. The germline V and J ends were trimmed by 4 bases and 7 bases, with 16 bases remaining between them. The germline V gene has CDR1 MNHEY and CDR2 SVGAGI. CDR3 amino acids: CASSFIQGAGGYTF. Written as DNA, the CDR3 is TGTGCCAGCAGTTTCATACAGGGCGCCGGTGGCTACACCTTC.

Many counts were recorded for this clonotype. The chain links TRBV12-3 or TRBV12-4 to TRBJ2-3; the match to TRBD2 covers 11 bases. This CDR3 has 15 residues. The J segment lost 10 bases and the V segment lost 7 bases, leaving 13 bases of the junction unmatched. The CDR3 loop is CASTPALKTSGAQYF. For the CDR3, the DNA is TGTGCCAGCACCCCCGCCCTTAAGACTAGCGGGGCGCAGTATTTT.

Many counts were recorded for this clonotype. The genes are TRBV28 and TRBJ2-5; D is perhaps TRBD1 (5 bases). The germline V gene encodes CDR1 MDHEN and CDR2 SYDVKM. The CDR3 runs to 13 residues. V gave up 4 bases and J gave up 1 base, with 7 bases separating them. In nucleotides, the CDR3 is TGTGCCAGCAGTTCCAGGGTCCAAGAGACCCAGTACTTC. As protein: CASSSRVQETQYF.

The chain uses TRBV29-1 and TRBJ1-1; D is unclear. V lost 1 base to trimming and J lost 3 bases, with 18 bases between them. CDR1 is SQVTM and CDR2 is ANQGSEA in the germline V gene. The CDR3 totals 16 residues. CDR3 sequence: CSVEGSYGFRDTEAFF. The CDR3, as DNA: TGCAGCGTTGAAGGGTCCTACGGGTTTCGGGACACTGAAGCTTTCTTT.

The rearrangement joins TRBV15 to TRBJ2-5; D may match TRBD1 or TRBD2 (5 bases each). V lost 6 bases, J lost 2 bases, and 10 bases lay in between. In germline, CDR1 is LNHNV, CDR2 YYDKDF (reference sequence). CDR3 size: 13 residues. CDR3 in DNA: TGTGCCACCAGTCTGGGGGTTCAAGAGACCCAGTACTTC. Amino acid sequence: CATSLGVQETQYF.

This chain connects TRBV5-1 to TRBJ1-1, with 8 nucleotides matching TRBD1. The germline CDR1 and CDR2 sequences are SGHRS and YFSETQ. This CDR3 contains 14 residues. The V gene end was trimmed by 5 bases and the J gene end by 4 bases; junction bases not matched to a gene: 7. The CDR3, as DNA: TGCGCCAGCAGGACCGGGACAGGAAGCACTGAAGCTTTCTTT. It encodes CASRTGTGSTEAFF.

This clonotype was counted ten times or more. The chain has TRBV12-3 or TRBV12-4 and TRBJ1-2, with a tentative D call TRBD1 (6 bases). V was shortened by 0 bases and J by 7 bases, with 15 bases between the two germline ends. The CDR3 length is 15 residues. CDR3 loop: CASSLAVEGGSGYTF. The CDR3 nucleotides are TGTGCCAGCAGTTTAGCGGTTGAGGGGGGCTCTGGCTACACCTTC.

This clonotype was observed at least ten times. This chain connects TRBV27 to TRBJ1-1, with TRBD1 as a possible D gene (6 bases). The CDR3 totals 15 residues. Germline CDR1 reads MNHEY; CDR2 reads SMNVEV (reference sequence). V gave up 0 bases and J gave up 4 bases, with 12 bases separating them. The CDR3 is CASSLSGGEGTEAFF. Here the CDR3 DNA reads TGTGCCAGCAGTTTATCAGGGGGGGAGGGCACTGAAGCTTTCTTT.

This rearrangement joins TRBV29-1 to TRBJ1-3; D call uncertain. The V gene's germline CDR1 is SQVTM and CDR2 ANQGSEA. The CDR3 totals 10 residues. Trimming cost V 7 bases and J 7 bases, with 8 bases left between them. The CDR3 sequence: CSAGGNTIYF. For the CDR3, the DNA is TGCAGCGCGGGCGGGAACACCATATATTTT.

The CDR3 protein is CASSFGAAQETQYF. The CDR3 DNA reads TGTGCCAGCAGTTTCGGAGCGGCACAAGAGACCCAGTACTTC. The chain couples TRBV12-3 or TRBV12-4 to TRBJ2-5, with D possibly being TRBD2 (5 bases). The CDR3 has 14 residues. Trimming took off 3 bases at V and 2 bases at J, with 10 bases between the two ends.

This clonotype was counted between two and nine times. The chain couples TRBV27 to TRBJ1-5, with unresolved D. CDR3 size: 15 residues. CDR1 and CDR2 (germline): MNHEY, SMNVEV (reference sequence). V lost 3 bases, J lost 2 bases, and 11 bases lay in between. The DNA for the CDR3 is TGTGCCAGCAGTTTTAGGGCCCAGGGCAATCAGCCCCAGCATTTT. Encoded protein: CASSFRAQGNQPQHF.

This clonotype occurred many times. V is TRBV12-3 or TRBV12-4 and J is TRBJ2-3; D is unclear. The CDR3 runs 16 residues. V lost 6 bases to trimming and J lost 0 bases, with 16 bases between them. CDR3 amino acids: CASSLGAYVSTDTQYF. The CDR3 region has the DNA TGTGCCAGCAGCTTGGGTGCGTACGTCAGCACAGATACGCAGTATTTT.

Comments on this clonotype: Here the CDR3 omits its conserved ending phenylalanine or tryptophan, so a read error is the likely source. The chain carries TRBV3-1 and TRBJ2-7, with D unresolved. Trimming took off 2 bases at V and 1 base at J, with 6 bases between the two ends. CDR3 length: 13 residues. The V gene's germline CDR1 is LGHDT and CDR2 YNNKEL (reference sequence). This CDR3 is CASSQLQSYEQYL. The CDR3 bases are TGTGCCAGCAGCCAATTACAGTCCTACGAGCAGTACCTC.